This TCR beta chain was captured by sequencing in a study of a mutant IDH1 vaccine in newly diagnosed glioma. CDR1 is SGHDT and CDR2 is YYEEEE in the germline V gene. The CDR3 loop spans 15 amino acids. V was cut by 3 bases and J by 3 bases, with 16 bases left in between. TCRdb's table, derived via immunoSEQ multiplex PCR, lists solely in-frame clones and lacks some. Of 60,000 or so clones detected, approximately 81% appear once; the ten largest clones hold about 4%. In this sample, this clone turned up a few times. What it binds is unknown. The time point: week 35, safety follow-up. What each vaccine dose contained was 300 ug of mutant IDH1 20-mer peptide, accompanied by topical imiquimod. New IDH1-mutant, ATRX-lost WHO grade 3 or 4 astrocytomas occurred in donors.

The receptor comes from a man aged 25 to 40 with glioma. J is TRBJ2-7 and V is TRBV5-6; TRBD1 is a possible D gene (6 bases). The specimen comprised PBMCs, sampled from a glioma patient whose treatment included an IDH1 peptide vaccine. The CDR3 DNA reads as TGTGCCAGCAGCTGGGACACGTTGGGGGACTACGAGCAGTACTTC. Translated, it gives CASSWDTLGDYEQYF.